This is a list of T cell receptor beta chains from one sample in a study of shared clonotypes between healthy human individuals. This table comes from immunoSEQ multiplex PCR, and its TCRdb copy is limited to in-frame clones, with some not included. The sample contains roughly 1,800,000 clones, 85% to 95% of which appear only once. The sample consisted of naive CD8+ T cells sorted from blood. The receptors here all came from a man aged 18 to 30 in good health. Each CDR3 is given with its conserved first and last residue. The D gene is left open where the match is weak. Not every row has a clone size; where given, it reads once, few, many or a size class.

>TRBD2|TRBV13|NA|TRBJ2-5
CASSGGGAETQYF
TGTGCCAGCAGTGGCGGGGGGGCGGAGACCCAGTACTTC
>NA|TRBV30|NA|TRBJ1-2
CAWESHSYTF
TGTGCCTGGGAGTCTCATAGCTACACCTTC
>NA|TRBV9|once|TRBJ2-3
CASSVFGSSDTQYF
TGTGCCAGCAGCGTTTTCGGCTCCTCAGATACGCAGTATTTT
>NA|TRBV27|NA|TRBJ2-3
CASSLAGADTQYF
TGTGCCAGCAGTTTAGCCGGGGCAGATACGCAGTATTTT
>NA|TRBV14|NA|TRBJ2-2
CASSPTVTGELFF
TGTGCCAGCAGCCCAACGGTGACCGGGGAGCTGTTTTTT
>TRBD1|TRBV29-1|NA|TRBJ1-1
CSVEGGEGQLNTEAFF
TGCAGCGTTGAGGGCGGTGAGGGACAGTTGAACACTGAAGCTTTCTTT
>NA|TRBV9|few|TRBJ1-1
CASSVGGELYTEAFF
TGTGCCAGCAGCGTAGGAGGGGAGCTGTACACTGAAGCTTTCTTT
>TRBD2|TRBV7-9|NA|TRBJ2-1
CASSQTSAGGEQFF
TGTGCCAGCAGCCAAACTTCCGCGGGAGGTGAGCAGTTCTTC
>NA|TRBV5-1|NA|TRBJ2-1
CASSLNGRYNEQFF
TGCGCCAGCAGCTTAAACGGGCGTTACAATGAGCAGTTCTTC
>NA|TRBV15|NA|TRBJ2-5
CATSRRGGQRETQYF
TGTGCCACCAGCAGAAGGGGGGGACAGAGGGAGACCCAGTACTTC
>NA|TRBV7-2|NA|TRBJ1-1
CASSLSLDTNTEAFF
TGTGCCAGCAGCTTATCCCTCGACACGAACACTGAAGCTTTCTTT
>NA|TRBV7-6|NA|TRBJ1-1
CASSLAWGNPEAFF
TGTGCCAGCAGCTTAGCGTGGGGCAACCCTGAAGCTTTCTTT
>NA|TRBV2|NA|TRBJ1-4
CASKGSSGVNEKLFF
TGTGCCAGCAAGGGAAGCTCCGGGGTTAATGAAAAACTGTTTTTT
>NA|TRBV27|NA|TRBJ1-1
CASSLSGGNTEAFF
TGTGCCAGCAGTTTATCGGGCGGGAACACTGAAGCTTTCTTT
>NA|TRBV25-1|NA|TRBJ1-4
CASSEAGEKLFF
TGTGCCAGCAGTGAAGCGGGGGAAAAACTGTTTTTT
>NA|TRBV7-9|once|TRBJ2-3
CASSEDTSTDTQYF
TGTGCCAGCAGCGAGGACACTAGCACAGATACGCAGTATTTT
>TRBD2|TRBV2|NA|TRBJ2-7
CASSLAGDVAYEQYF
TGTGCCAGCAGTTTAGCGGGAGATGTGGCCTACGAGCAGTACTTC
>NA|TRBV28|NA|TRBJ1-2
CASSFSRDYGYTF
TGTGCCAGCAGTTTCAGTAGGGACTATGGCTACACCTTC
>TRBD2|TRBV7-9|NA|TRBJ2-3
CASSERGAGTDTQYF
TGTGCCAGCAGCGAGCGGGGGGCCGGCACAGATACGCAGTATTTT
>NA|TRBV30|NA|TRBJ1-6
CAWSVWYDPVEYNSPLHF
TGTGCCTGGAGTGTATGGTATGACCCCGTCGAATATAATTCACCCCTCCACTTT
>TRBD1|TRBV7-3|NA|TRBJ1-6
CASSLTGLDSPLHF
TGTGCCAGCAGTTTGACAGGGCTAGATTCACCCCTCCACTTT
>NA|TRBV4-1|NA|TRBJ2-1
CASSLTRVAEQFF
TGCGCCAGCAGCCTTACCAGGGTAGCTGAGCAGTTCTTC
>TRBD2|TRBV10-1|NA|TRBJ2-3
CASSESGLAGYTQYF
TGCGCCAGCAGTGAGTCAGGGCTAGCGGGGTATACGCAGTATTTT
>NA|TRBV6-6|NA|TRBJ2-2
CASSYLASGNTGELFF
TGTGCCAGCAGTTACCTAGCGAGCGGCAACACCGGGGAGCTGTTTTTT
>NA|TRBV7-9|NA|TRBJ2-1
CASRHPYNEQFF
TGTGCCAGCAGACACCCCTACAATGAGCAGTTCTTC
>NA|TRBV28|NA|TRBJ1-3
CASTSLLVGAGNTIYF
TGTGCCAGCACCTCCCTTCTGGTGGGAGCTGGAAACACCATATATTTT
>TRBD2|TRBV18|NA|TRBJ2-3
CASSPPRERDTQYF
TGTGCCAGCTCACCACCGCGGGAGAGGGATACGCAGTATTTT
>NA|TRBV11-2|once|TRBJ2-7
CASSLDQVPVGVLEQYF
TGTGCCAGCAGCTTAGATCAGGTCCCAGTGGGGGTCCTCGAGCAGTACTTC
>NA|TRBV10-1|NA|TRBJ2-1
CASSESNRPFYNEQFF
TGCGCCAGCAGTGAGTCGAATAGGCCCTTCTACAATGAGCAGTTCTTC
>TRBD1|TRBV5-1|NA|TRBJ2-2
CASTWTGATGELFF
TGCGCCAGCACCTGGACAGGGGCCACCGGGGAGCTGTTTTTT
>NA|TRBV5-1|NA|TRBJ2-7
CASSPNSNSYEQYF
TGCGCCAGCAGCCCAAACAGCAACTCCTACGAGCAGTACTTC
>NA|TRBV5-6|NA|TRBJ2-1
CASSLDNYNEQFF
TGTGCCAGCAGCTTGGACAACTACAATGAGCAGTTCTTC
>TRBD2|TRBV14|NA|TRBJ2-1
CASSQGLAGGNEQFF
TGTGCCAGCAGCCAAGGGCTAGCGGGAGGCAATGAGCAGTTCTTC
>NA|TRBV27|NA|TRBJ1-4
CASSTQGSNEKLFF
TGTGCCAGCTCAACGCAGGGGTCGAATGAAAAACTGTTTTTT
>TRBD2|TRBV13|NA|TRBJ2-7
CASSPGSQRGYEQYF
TGTGCCAGCAGCCCCGGGAGCCAGCGGGGCTACGAGCAGTACTTC
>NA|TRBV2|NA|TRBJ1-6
CASSGRNNSPLHF
TGTGCCAGCAGTGGACGGAATAATTCACCCCTCCACTTT
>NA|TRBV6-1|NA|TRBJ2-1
CASSEWLAKLTYNEQFF
TGTGCCAGCAGTGAATGGCTAGCGAAACTCACATACAATGAGCAGTTCTTC
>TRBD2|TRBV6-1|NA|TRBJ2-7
CASSVAGGAYEQYF
TGTGCCAGCAGCGTAGCGGGGGGAGCCTACGAGCAGTACTTC
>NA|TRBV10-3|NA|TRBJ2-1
CAISDVGTKNEQFF
TGTGCCATCAGTGATGTCGGTACGAAGAATGAGCAGTTCTTC
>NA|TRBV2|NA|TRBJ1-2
CASSGTYYGYTF
TGTGCCAGCAGTGGGACTTACTATGGCTACACCTTC